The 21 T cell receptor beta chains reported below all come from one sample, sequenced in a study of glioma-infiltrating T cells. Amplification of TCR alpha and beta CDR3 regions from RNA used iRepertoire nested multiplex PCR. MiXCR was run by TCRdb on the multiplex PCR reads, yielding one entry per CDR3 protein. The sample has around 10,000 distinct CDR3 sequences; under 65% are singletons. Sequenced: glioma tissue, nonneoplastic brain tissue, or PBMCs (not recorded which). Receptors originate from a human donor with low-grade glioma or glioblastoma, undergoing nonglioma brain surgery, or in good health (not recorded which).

The CDR3 nucleotides are TGCAGTGCTAGAGTGAGCGGGGGCAGGGAGCTGTTTTTT. Protein: CSARVSGGRELFF. The V call is TRBV20-1, the J call TRBJ2-2; TRBD2 agrees at 8 bases. In germline, CDR1 is DFQATT, CDR2 SNEGSKA (reference sequence). Trimming removed 1 base from V and 9 bases from J; junction bases left unmatched: 4. This CDR3 is built from 13 residues.

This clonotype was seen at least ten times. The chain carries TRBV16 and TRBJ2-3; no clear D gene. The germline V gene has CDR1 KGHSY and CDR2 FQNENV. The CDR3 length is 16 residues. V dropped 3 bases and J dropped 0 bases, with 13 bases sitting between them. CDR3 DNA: TGTGCCAGCAGCCAGCGAATAGACCCGAGCACAGATACGCAGTATTTT. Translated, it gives CASSQRIDPSTDTQYF.

The CDR3 reads CASRRLAGVTDTQYF. The CDR3 DNA reads as TGTGCCAGCAGGAGACTAGCGGGAGTTACAGATACGCAGTATTTT. The rearrangement joins TRBV7-9 to TRBJ2-3; 12 positions match TRBD2. Germline V gene sequence: CDR1 SEHNR, CDR2 FQNEAQ (reference sequence). The CDR3 contains 15 residues. After removal of 6 bases from V and 3 bases from J, the junction contained 4 bases not matched to a gene.

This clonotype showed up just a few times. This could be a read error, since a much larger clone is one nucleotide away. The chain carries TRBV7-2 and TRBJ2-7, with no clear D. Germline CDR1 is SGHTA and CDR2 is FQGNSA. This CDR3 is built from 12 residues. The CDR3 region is CAGSRQSYEQYF. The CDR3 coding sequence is TGTGCCGGCAGCCGTCAAAGCTACGAGCAGTACTTC.

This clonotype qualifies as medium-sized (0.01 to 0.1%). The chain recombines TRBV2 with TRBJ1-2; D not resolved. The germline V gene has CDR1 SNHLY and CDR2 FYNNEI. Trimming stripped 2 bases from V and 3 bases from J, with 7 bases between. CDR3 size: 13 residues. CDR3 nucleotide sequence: TGTGCCAGCAGTGAATCCTCGTACTATGGCTACACCTTC. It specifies CASSESSYYGYTF.

The DNA of the CDR3 is TGTGCCAGCATCAGAGGGATAGGGGTTTCTTGGGCCAACGTCCTGACTTTC. Protein product: CASIRGIGVSWANVLTF. The gene calls are TRBV7-9 and TRBJ2-6; D may be TRBD1 or TRBD2 (5 bases each). The CDR3 sequence is 17 residues long. CDR1 and CDR2 from the germline V gene are SEHNR and FQNEAQ (reference sequence). Trimming took 7 bases from V and 5 from J, leaving 21 bases between them.

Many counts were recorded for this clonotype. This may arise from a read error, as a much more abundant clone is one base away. The CDR3 coding sequence is TGTGCCAGCAGTTACTTCGGGGAGGTGAATGGCAACGAGCAGTACTTC. It specifies CASSYFGEVNGNEQYF. The V call is TRBV6-5, the J call TRBJ2-7, with D tentatively TRBD2 (6 bases). Germline V gene lookup returns CDR1 MNHEY and CDR2 SVGAGI. The CDR3 extends over 16 amino acids. V lost 1 base and J 5 bases, leaving 18 bases between the germline ends.

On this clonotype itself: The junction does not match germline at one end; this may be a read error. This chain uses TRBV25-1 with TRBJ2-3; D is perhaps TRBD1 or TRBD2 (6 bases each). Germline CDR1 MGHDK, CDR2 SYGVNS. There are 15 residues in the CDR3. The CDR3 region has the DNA TGTTCCAGCAGTGACCCAGCCCGGGGGCCCGATACGCAGTATTTT. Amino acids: CSSSDPARGPDTQYF.

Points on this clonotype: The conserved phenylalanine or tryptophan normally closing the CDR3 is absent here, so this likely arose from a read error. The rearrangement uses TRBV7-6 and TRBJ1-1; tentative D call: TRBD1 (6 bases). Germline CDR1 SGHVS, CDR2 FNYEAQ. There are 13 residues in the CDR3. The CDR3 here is CASSSQQGTGAFS. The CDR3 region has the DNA TGTGCCAGCAGCTCCCAACAGGGTACTGGAGCTTTCTCT.

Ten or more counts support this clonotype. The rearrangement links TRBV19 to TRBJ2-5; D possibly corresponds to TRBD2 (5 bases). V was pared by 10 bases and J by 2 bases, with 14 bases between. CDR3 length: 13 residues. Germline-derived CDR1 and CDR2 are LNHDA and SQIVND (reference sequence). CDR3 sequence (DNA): TGTGCCACCCAACGGACTGTACAAGAGACCCAGTACTTC. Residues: CATQRTVQETQYF.

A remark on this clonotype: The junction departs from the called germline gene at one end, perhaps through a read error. The CDR3 nucleotides are TGTGCCATAAGGGACACCAACACTGAAGCTTTCTTC. As protein: CAIRDTNTEAFF. The V and J genes are TRBV19 and TRBJ1-1; a possible D gene is TRBD1 (6 bases). The CDR3 totals 12 residues. Looked up from germline, CDR1 is LNHDA and CDR2 is SQIVND (reference sequence).

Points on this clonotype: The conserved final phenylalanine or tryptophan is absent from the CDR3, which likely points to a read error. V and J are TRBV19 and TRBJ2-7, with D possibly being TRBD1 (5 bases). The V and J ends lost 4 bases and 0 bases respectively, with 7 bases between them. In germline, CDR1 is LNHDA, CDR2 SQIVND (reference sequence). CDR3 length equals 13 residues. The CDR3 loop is CASSNRYSYEQYL. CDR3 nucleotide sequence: TGTGCCAGTAGTAACAGGTACTCCTACGAGCAGTACCTC.

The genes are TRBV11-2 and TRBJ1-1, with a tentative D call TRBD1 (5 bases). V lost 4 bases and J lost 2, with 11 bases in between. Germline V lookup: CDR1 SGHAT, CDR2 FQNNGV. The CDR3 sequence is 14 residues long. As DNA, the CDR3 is TGTGCCAGCAGCTCCAGGGTGCTCAACACTGAAGCTTTCTTT. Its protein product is CASSSRVLNTEAFF. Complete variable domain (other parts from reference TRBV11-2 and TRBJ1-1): EAGVAQSPRYKIIEKRQSVAFWCNPISGHATLYWYQQILGQGPKLLIQFQNNGVVDDSQLPKDRFSAERLKGVDSTLKIQPAKLEDSAVYLCASSSRVLNTEAFFGQGTRLTVV.

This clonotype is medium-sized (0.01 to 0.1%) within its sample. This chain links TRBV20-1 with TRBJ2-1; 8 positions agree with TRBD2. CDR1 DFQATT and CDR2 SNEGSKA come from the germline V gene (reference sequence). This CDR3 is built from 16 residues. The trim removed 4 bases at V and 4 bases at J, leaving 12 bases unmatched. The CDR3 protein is CSAKVPGLVFYNEQFF. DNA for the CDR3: TGCAGTGCTAAGGTTCCGGGACTAGTGTTTTACAATGAGCAGTTCTTC.

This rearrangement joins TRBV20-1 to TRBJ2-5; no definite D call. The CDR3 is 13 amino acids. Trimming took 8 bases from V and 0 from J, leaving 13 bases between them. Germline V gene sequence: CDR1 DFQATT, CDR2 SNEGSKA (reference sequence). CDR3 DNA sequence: TGCAGTTTAACGAAGACCGACCAAGAGACCCAGTACTTC. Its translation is CSLTKTDQETQYF.

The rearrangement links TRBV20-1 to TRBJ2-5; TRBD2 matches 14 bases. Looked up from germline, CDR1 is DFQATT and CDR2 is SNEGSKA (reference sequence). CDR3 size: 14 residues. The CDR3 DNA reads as TGCAGCGGGACTAGCGGGAGAGAAGGGGTCACCCAGTACTTC. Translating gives CSGTSGREGVTQYF.

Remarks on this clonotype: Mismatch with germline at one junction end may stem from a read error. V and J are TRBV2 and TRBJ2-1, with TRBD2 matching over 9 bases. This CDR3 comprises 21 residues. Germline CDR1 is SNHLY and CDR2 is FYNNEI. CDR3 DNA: TGTGCCAGCAGTGAGACTTTAGCGGGAGACTTCTCAGGGGCTTCCTACGATGAGCAGTTCTTC. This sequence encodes CASSETLAGDFSGASYDEQFF.

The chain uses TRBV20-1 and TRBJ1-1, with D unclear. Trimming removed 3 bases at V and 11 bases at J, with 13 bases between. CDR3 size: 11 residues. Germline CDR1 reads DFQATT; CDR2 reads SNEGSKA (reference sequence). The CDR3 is CSASEGKGAFF. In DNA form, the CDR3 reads TGCAGTGCTAGTGAAGGGAAAGGTGCTTTCTTT.

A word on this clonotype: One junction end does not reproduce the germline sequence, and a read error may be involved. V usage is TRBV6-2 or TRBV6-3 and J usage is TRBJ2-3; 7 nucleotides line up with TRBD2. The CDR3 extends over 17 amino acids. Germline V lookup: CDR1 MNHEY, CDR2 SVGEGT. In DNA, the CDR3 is TGTGCCAGCAGACTTCCGGGACTAACGGTAGGCACATATACGCAGTATTTT. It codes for CASRLPGLTVGTYTQYF.

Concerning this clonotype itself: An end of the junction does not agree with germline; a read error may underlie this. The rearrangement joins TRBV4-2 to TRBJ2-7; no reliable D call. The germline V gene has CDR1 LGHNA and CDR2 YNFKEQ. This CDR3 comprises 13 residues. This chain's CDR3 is CAISQWLSYDQYF. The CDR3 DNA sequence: TGTGCCATCAGCCAATGGCTCTCCTACGATCAGTACTTC.

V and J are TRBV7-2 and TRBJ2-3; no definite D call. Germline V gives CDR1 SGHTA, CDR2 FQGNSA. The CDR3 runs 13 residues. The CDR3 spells CDRSQTSTDTQYF. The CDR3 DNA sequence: TGTGACCGCAGCCAGACTAGCACAGATACGCAGTATTTT.